This TCR beta chain is from a study of coeliac disease (dated by TCRdb to 2021 to 2024). Background on the whole study: High-resolution HLA typing was unavailable, so biased TRBV7-2 usage was queried as a proof of principle. The full study included about 30 patients: about 22 with serologically confirmed coeliac disease and 8 controls with non-small intestinal disorders. The study was aimed at characterising TR repertoires of small intestinal T cells in active, refractory type I and gluten-free-diet-treated coeliac disease. Next-generation sequencing of rearranged TRB and TRG CDR3 regions was used on small intestinal lymphocyte fractions taken from coeliac and non-coeliac patients. TRB sequencing was successfully performed on samples from under 35 subjects, among which 20 to 25 paired bulk unsorted intraepithelial and lamina propria cell samples were included. Study-wide conclusions, independent of this receptor: TRB repertoires were found to be largely private, with most amino acid sequences unique to one sample, and no significant difference in V-gene usage was found between disease groups. Published gliadin-specific TRB sequences were found in 9 of 18 coeliac lamina propria samples but in only 1 of 6 controls. Compared with controls, active coeliac intraepithelial and lamina propria samples had TRB and TRG repertoires of lower clonality, which suggests that diverse T cells were recruited. High-purity fractions were not obtained when intraepithelial cells were separated from lamina propria cells, so cross-contamination between compartments was possible. The approach was considered by the authors to be unsuitable for unbiased detection of gliadin-specific T cells, as gliadin-specific T cells are scarce and rarely shared between patients.

Libraries were constructed by the immunoSEQ multiplex PCR assay. The TR loci underwent multiplexed PCR amplification, with J gene segments targeted by reverse primers and V gene segments targeted by forward primers. The Illumina HiSeq System was used to sequence the amplified CDR3 regions. From the authors' description of their analysis: Closely related reads were merged with a nearest-neighbour algorithm so that PCR and sequencing errors were removed and data were collapsed into unique sequences. Two measures summarised the repertoires: clonality, and T cell density, defined as TR molecules per amount of genomic DNA input. Public TRs were defined as CDR3 amino acid sequences in at least 80% of unsorted samples, then tested for differential abundance between coeliac and control samples. Every lamina propria sample was checked against a list of approximately 220 published gliadin-specific TRB sequences. Differences in clonality and density between disease groups were tested by Kruskal-Wallis tests, followed by Dunn post-tests. TCRdb obtained this table from immuneACCESS and retained in-frame rearrangements with V and J assigned. These tables miss some clones; where compared with another copy, unresolved V genes account for less than half of the shortfall, and the remainder is unexplained. V and J calls and clone size are as listed in that table; D and trimming were resolved from the DNA. The sample table lists approximately 3,000 clones, roughly 60% of them with a count of one. The ten largest clones take up around a sixth of the sample.

This clone was seen only a few times. Which antigen it targets is not known. Base qualities were left out, and no much larger clone turns up one base away. After removal of 5 bases from V and 4 bases from J, the junction retains 4 bases not matched to a gene. In the germline V gene, CDR1 corresponds to SGHAT and CDR2 to FQNNGV. The CDR3 covers 15 residues, taking in both the cysteine and the phenylalanine. Only the CDR3 part of the read is kept: 45 bases, read in frame from the first base. Aliquots of 400,000 to 550,000 cells were frozen in DMSO/FBS in liquid nitrogen, and one aliquot per fraction was used for sequencing. Every one of the 30 study patients had an endoscopy and a small intestinal biopsy. Once intraepithelial cells had been isolated, the leftover biopsy tissue was digested with collagenase to release lamina propria cells. Genomic DNA was extracted from frozen unsorted cell fractions using the Qiagen DNeasy blood extraction kit.

The V and J segments used are TRBV11-2 and TRBJ2-2; 10 of the junction bases match TRBD2. The sample comprised lymphocytes from the gut lamina propria. The cell subset or site label, read with the paper, signifies: lamina propria cell (LPC) fraction of small intestinal biopsy. This receptor was taken from a woman between 45 and 60 years old without celiac disease. The DNA sequence is as follows: TGTGCCAGCAGCGCGCGGACTAGCGGCACCGGGGAGCTGTTTTTT. This sequence encodes CASSARTSGTGELFF. The reference TRBV11-2 and TRBJ2-2 proteins fill in what lies around the CDR3, so the full variable domain reads EAGVAQSPRYKIIEKRQSVAFWCNPISGHATLYWYQQILGQGPKLLIQFQNNGVVDDSQLPKDRFSAERLKGVDSTLKIQPAKLEDSAVYLCASSARTSGTGELFFGEGSRLTVL.